The rows below give T cell receptor beta chains drawn from one sample of a study of vaccination effects on CD4 cells after COVID-19. Sequencing used immunoSEQ multiplex PCR; TCRdb keeps in-frame clones, though not all of them. The table includes approximately 28,000 clones, roughly 80% detected once. The antigens for these receptors are not known. The sequences come from CD4+ T cells from PBMCs cultured with SARS-CoV-2 spike peptides, collected after COVID-19 vaccination. These receptors all come from a human donor who received a COVID-19 vaccine. Some clones in this sample may be carry-over from other donors' samples. Each CDR3 is given with its conserved first and last residue. Size is omitted from some rows. Given values are once, few, many or a class for expanded clones.

J: TRBJ2-1; V: TRBV18; size: NA; CDR3: CASSPPSGSSPEQFF
J: TRBJ2-1; V: TRBV24-1; size: once; CDR3: CATSDQATSGGYNEQFF
J: TRBJ1-3; V: TRBV11-2; size: once; CDR3: CASSLIDTIYF
J: TRBJ2-5; V: TRBV5-1; size: NA; CDR3: CASRQQETQYF
J: TRBJ2-3; V: TRBV19; size: NA; CDR3: CASSTRTSGSYGSTDTQYF
J: TRBJ2-5; V: TRBV29-1; size: NA; CDR3: CSVERLAIQETQYF
J: TRBJ1-5; V: TRBV6-6; size: NA; CDR3: CASRSGLANQPQHF
J: TRBJ2-5; V: TRBV7-3; size: NA; CDR3: CASSGLGALGETQYF
J: TRBJ1-5; V: TRBV7-2; size: NA; CDR3: CASSLANQPQHF
J: TRBJ2-2; V: TRBV15; size: NA; CDR3: CATSRDPANTGELFF
J: TRBJ2-5; V: TRBV7-9; size: once; CDR3: CASSFGGGETQYF
J: TRBJ1-1; V: TRBV6-5; size: once; CDR3: CASSQDRGGTEAFF
J: TRBJ1-1; V: TRBV12-3/TRBV12-4; size: NA; CDR3: CASSFLNTEAFF
J: TRBJ1-1; V: TRBV25-1; size: NA; CDR3: CANPGHNTEAFF
J: TRBJ2-2; V: TRBV6-5; size: few; CDR3: CANPGPPSPGELFF
J: TRBJ1-5; V: TRBV3-1/TRBV3-2; size: NA; CDR3: CASSQGSQPQHF
J: TRBJ1-1; V: TRBV9; size: NA; CDR3: CASSPHPQDEAFF
J: TRBJ1-4; V: TRBV20-1; size: few; CDR3: CSASRQGNEKLFF
J: TRBJ2-2; V: TRBV19; size: NA; CDR3: CASSIRPLGWGTGELFF
J: TRBJ1-6; V: TRBV3-1/TRBV3-2; size: NA; CDR3: CASSQDRNSPLHF
J: TRBJ1-5; V: TRBV7-9; size: once; CDR3: CASSWTGSNQPQHF
J: TRBJ1-2; V: TRBV5-4; size: NA; CDR3: CASSQKQGADGYTF
J: TRBJ1-5; V: TRBV11-2; size: NA; CDR3: CASSRENQPQHF
J: TRBJ2-5; V: TRBV7-8; size: NA; CDR3: CASSFSGGGGETQYF
J: TRBJ1-1; V: TRBV30; size: NA; CDR3: CAWSERGRSTEAFF
J: TRBJ2-3; V: TRBV5-8; size: NA; CDR3: CASPAQLGTLSTDTQYF
J: TRBJ1-5; V: TRBV27; size: once; CDR3: CASSPTRTGNNQPQHF
J: TRBJ2-5; V: TRBV7-2; size: NA; CDR3: CASSRSRETQYF
J: TRBJ2-3; V: TRBV5-4; size: NA; CDR3: CASSLALAGTDTQYF
J: TRBJ1-1; V: TRBV9; size: NA; CDR3: CASSSRGAGEAFF
J: TRBJ1-2; V: TRBV6-5; size: once; CDR3: CASSYSAWEGYTF
J: TRBJ1-2; V: TRBV11-2; size: few; CDR3: CASSKQGNGYTF
J: TRBJ1-2; V: TRBV10-3; size: medium-sized; CDR3: CAISRDSIYGYTF